Shown below are 9 T cell receptor beta chains from a single sample sequenced in a study of T cell responses to AZD1222 COVID-19 vaccine. TCRdb's table, derived via immunoSEQ multiplex PCR, lists solely in-frame clones and lacks some. The sample includes approximately 270,000 clones, roughly 93% seen only once; the top ten take roughly 0.5%. The source was peripheral blood, collected 28 days after the second AZD1222 dose. Every receptor here comes from an adult who received the AZD1222 COVID-19 vaccine.

V and J are TRBV28 and TRBJ2-3; 11 nucleotides match TRBD1. Germline CDR1 and CDR2: MDHEN and SYDVKM. V gave up 6 bases and J gave up 9 bases; unmatched junction bases: 11. The CDR3 contains 15 residues. CDR3 nucleotide sequence: TGTGCCAGCAGGCCGGGACAGGGGGTATTGGAAACGCAGTATTTT. Protein product: CASRPGQGVLETQYF.

The CDR3 DNA sequence: TGCGCCAGCAGCTTGGCCCTAGCGGGGGGACTAGCCAAAAACATTCAGTACTTC. It translates to CASSLALAGGLAKNIQYF. The chain combines TRBV5-1 with TRBJ2-4; 11 nucleotides align to TRBD2. Germline loops: CDR1 SGHRS, CDR2 YFSETQ. This CDR3 is built from 18 residues. V was pared by 0 bases and J by 0 bases, with 5 bases of the junction left unmatched. Combining the CDR3 with reference TRBV5-1 and TRBJ2-4 gives the whole variable domain KAGVTQTPRYLIKTRGQQVTLSCSPISGHRSVSWYQQTPGQGLQFLFEYFSETQRNKGNFPGRFSGRQFSNSRSEMNVSTLELGDSALYLCASSLALAGGLAKNIQYFGAGTRLSVL.

This clone was seen only once. The rearrangement links TRBV5-1 to TRBJ2-1; D ambiguous. Germline V CDR1 and CDR2: SGHRS, YFSETQ. The CDR3 has 15 amino acids. The V end was cut by 0 bases, the J end by 2 bases, with 9 bases between. The CDR3 sequence: CASSLGGVTYNEQFF. CDR3 nucleotide sequence: TGCGCCAGCAGCTTGGGTGGGGTAACCTACAATGAGCAGTTCTTC. Supplemented by reference TRBV5-1 and TRBJ2-1, the full variable domain reads KAGVTQTPRYLIKTRGQQVTLSCSPISGHRSVSWYQQTPGQGLQFLFEYFSETQRNKGNFPGRFSGRQFSNSRSEMNVSTLELGDSALYLCASSLGGVTYNEQFFGPGTRLTVL.

The rearrangement links TRBV15 to TRBJ1-2; no clear D. The length of the CDR3 is 12 residues. V was cut by 0 bases and J by 8 bases, with 7 bases left in between. Per the germline V gene, CDR1 is LNHNV and CDR2 is YYDKDF (reference sequence). CDR3 in amino acids: CATSRDLGGYTF. The CDR3 coding sequence is TGTGCCACCAGCAGAGATTTGGGCGGCTACACCTTC. Supplemented by reference TRBV15 and TRBJ1-2, the full variable domain reads DAMVIQNPRYQVTQFGKPVTLSCSQTLNHNVMYWYQQKSSQAPKLLFHYYDKDFNNEADTPDNFQSRRPNTSFCFLDIRSPGLGDTAMYLCATSRDLGGYTFGSGTRLTVV.

This sequence joins TRBV28 and TRBJ2-5; TRBD2 is a possible D gene (5 bases). The length of the CDR3 is 13 residues. Looked up from germline, CDR1 is MDHEN and CDR2 is SYDVKM. The V and J ends lost 6 bases and 1 base respectively, with 9 bases between them. CDR3 sequence (DNA): TGTGCCAGCAGCGTCGGGGTCCAAGAGACCCAGTACTTC. It specifies CASSVGVQETQYF.

The J gene is TRBJ1-6, the V gene TRBV5-4; D might be TRBD1 (6 bases). This CDR3 has 15 amino acids. Trimming left V 0 bases short and J 7 bases short, with 11 bases between. CDR1 and CDR2 from the germline V gene are SGHNT and YYREEE (reference sequence). CDR3 sequence: CASSLEQGFNSPLHF. For the CDR3, the DNA is TGTGCCAGCAGCTTGGAACAGGGCTTCAATTCACCCCTCCACTTT.

V and J are TRBV19 and TRBJ1-1, with D hard to call. Germline V lookup: CDR1 LNHDA, CDR2 SQIVND (reference sequence). V was pared by 6 bases and J by 2 bases, with 10 bases between. The CDR3 sequence is 13 residues long. The DNA for the CDR3 is TGTGCCAGTAGCCTCTTGGGCAACACTGAAGCTTTCTTT. Translating it yields CASSLLGNTEAFF.

The chain employs TRBV2 and TRBJ2-2; 14 nucleotides align to TRBD2. Per the germline V gene, CDR1 is SNHLY and CDR2 is FYNNEI. V lost 8 bases, J lost 4 bases, and 3 bases stayed unmatched. The CDR3 extends over 15 amino acids. The DNA for the CDR3 is TGTGCCAGCTTAGGGACTAGCGGGAGCACCGGGGAGCTGTTTTTT. Protein product: CASLGTSGSTGELFF.

The gene calls are TRBV7-2 and TRBJ2-3; D gene ambiguous. V was cut by 1 base and J by 0 bases, with 11 bases left in between. Germline V gene sequence: CDR1 SGHTA, CDR2 FQGNSA. This CDR3 is built from 16 residues. CDR3 loop: CASSLVGLTSTDTQYF. DNA for the CDR3: TGTGCCAGCAGCTTAGTCGGGCTGACTAGCACAGATACGCAGTATTTT.